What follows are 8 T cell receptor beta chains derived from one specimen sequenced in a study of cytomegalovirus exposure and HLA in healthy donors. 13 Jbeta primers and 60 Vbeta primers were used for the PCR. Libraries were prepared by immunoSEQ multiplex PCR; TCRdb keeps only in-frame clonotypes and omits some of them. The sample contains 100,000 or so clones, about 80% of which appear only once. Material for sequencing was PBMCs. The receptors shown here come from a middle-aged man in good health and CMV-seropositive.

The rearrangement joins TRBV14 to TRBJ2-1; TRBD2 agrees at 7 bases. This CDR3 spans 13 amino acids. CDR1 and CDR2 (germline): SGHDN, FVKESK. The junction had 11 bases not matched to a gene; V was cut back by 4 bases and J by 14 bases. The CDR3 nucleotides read TGTGCCAGCAGCCGCGATCCTAGCGGAGTAAAGTTCTTC. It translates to CASSRDPSGVKFF.

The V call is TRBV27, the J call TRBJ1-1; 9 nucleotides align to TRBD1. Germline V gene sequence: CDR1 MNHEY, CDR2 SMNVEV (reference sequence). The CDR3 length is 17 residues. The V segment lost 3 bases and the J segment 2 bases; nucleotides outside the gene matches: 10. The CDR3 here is CASSLKPWTGANTEAFF. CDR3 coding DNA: TGTGCCAGCAGTTTGAAACCCTGGACAGGGGCAAACACTGAAGCTTTCTTT.

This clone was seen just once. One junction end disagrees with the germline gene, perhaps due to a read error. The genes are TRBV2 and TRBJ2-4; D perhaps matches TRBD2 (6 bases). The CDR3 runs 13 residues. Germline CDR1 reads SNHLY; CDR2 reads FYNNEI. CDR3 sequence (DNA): TGTGCCAGCAGGGGGGGAGGCAAAAACAGTCAGTACTTC. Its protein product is CASRGGGKNSQYF.

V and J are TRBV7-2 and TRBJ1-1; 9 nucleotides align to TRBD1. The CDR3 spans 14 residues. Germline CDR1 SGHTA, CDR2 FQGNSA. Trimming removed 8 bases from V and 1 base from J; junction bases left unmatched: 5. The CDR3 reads CASRLGQGNTEAFF. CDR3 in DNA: TGTGCCAGCCGGCTGGGACAGGGGAACACTGAAGCTTTCTTT.

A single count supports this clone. CDR3 region: CASSLGRQAYNEQFF. DNA of the CDR3: TGTGCCAGCAGCTTAGGCCGACAGGCTTACAATGAGCAGTTCTTC. This rearrangement joins TRBV11-3 to TRBJ2-1; tentatively, D is TRBD1 (6 bases). In germline, CDR1 is SGHNT, CDR2 YENEEA. The CDR3 contains 15 residues. V was trimmed by 1 base and J by 4 bases, leaving 11 bases between them.

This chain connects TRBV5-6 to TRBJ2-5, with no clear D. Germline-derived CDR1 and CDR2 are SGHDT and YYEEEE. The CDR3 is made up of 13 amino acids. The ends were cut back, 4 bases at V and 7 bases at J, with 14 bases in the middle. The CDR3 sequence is CASSHTVRATQYF. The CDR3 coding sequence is TGTGCCAGCAGCCATACCGTTCGCGCGACCCAGTACTTC.

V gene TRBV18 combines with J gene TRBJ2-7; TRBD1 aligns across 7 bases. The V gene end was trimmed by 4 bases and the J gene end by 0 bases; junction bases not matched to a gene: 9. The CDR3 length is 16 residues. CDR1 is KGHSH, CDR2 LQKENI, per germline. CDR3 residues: CASSLMTGQLSYEQYF. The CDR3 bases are TGTGCCAGCTCACTGATGACGGGACAGCTCTCCTACGAGCAGTACTTC. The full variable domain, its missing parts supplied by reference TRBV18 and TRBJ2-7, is NAGVMQNPRHLVRRRGQEARLRCSPMKGHSHVYWYRQLPEEGLKFMVYLQKENIIDESGMPKERFSAEFPKEGPSILRIQQVVRGDSAAYFCASSLMTGQLSYEQYFGPGTRLTVT.

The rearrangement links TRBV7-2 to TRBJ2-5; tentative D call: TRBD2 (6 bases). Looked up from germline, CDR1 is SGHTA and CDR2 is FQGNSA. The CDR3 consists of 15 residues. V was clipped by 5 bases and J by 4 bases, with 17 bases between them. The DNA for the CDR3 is TGTGCCAGCAGCCCATCCACCGTAGCGGCAGAGACCCAGTACTTC. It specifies CASSPSTVAAETQYF.